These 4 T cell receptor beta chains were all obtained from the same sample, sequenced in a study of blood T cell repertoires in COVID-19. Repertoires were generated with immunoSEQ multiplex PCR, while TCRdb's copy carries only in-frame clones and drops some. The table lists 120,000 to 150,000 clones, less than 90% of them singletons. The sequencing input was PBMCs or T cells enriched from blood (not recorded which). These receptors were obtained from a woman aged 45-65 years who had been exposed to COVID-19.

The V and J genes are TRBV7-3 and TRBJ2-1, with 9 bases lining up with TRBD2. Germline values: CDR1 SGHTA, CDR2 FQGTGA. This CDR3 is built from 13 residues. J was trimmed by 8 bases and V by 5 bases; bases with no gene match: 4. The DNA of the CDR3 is TGTGCCAGCAGCCCGGGGACTAGCTATGAGCAGTTCTTC. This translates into CASSPGTSYEQFF.

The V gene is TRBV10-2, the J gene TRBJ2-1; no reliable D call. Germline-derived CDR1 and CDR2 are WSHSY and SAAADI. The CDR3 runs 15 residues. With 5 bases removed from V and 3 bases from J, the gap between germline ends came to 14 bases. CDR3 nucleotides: TGCGCCAGCAGTTCCATCAGTTCGCTCTACAATGAGCAGTTCTTC. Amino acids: CASSSISSLYNEQFF.

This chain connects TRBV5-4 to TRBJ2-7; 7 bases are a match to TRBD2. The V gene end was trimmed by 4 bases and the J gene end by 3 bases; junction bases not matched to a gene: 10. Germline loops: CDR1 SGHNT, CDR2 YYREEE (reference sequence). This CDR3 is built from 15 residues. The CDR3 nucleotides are TGTGCCAGCAGCACCTGGGGGGGGACCCTCTACGAGCAGTACTTC. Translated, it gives CASSTWGGTLYEQYF.

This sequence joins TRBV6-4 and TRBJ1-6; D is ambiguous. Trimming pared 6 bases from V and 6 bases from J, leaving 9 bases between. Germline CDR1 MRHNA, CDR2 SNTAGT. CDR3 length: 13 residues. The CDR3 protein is CASREHGNSPLHF. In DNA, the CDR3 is TGTGCCAGCAGGGAGCACGGTAATTCACCCCTCCACTTT.